This T cell receptor beta chain stems from a study of CD8 T cells in ankylosing spondylitis. Study outcomes and limitations: Previously reported in reactive arthritis synovial fluid and blood were some of the motif variants. Blood of patients with ankylosing spondylitis appeared to be characterized by a TCR beta motif of several highly homologous variants. As reported, disease-linked clones showed significant enrichment in matched ankylosing spondylitis synovial fluid.

Using its own MiXCR run on the 5' RACE reads, TCRdb lists one record per CDR3 protein. The sample comprises 180,000 or so distinct CDR3 sequences, 9.5% to 13% of which are singletons, and 25% to 30% rests with the top ten. Trimming cost V 4 bases and J 5 bases; bases outside gene matches: 12. CDR1 is MNHEY and CDR2 is SVGEGT in the germline V gene. There are 19 residues in the CDR3. With respect to this clonotype: Its specificity is unknown. A much larger clone differs by one base, so this may be a read error.

Sequenced: blood, either unsorted or a sorted T cell fraction (not recorded which). J is TRBJ2-3 and V is TRBV6-2 or TRBV6-3; 16 positions agree with TRBD2. The source is a male donor with ankylosing spondylitis or in good health (not recorded which). CDR3: CASSFTGTSGRARGDTQYF. Here the CDR3 DNA reads TGTGCCAGCAGTTTTACCGGGACTAGCGGGAGGGCCAGGGGAGATACGCAGTATTTT.